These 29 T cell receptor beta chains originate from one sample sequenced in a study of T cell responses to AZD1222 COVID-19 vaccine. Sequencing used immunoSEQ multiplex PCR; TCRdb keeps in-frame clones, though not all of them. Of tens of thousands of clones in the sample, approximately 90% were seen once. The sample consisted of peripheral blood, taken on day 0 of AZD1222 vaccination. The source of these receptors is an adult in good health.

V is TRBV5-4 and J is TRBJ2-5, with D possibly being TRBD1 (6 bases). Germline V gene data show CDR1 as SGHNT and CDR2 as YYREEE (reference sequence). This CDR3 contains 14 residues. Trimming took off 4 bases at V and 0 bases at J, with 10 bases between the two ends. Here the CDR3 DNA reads TGTGCCAGCAGCCGGAGACAGGACCAAGAGACCCAGTACTTC. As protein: CASSRRQDQETQYF.

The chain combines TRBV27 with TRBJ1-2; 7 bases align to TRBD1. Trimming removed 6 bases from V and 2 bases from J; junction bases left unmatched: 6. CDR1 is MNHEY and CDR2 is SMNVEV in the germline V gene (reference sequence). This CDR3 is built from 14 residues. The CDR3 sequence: CASSQGGPNYGYTF. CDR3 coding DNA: TGTGCCAGCAGCCAGGGGGGCCCCAACTATGGCTACACCTTC.

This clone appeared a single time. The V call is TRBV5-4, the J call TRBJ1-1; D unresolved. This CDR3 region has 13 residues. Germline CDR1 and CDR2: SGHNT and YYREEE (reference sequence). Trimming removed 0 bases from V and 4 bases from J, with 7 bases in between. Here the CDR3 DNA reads TGTGCCAGCAGCTTGGGACCGTTCACTGAAGCTTTCTTT. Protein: CASSLGPFTEAFF.

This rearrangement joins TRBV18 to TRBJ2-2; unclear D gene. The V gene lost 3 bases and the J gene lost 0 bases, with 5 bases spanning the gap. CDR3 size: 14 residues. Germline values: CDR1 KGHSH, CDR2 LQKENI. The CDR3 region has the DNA TGTGCCAGCTCACCCTTTTCGAACACCGGGGAGCTGTTTTTT. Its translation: CASSPFSNTGELFF.

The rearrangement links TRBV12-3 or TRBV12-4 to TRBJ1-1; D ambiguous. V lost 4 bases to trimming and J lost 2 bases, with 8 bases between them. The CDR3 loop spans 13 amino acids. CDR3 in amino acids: CASSSYTNTEAFF. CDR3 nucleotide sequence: TGTGCCAGCAGTTCTTACACCAACACTGAAGCTTTCTTT.

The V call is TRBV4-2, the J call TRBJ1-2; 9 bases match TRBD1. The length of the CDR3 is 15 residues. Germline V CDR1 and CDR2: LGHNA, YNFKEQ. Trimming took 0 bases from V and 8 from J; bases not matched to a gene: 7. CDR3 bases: TGTGCCAGCAGCCAAGAGGGACAGGGCTTCGGCGGCTACACCTTC. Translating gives CASSQEGQGFGGYTF.

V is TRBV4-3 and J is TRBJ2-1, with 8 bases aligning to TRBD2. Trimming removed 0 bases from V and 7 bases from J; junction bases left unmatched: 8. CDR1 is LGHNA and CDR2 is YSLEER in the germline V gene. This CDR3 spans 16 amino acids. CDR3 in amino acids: CASSQDPGGVSNEQFF. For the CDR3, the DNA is TGCGCCAGCAGCCAAGATCCGGGGGGGGTTTCAAATGAGCAGTTCTTC.

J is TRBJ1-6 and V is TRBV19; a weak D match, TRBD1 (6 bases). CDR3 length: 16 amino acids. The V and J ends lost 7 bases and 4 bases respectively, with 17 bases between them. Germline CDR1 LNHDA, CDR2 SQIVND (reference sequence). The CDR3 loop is CASMADSFYYNSPLHF. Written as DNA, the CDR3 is TGTGCCAGTATGGCGGACAGTTTCTATTATAATTCACCCCTCCACTTT.

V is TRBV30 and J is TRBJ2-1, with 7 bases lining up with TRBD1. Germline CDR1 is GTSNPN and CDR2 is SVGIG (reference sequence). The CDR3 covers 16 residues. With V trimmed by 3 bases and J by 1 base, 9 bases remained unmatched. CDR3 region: CAWRSYRGASYNEQFF. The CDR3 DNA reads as TGTGCCTGGAGAAGCTACAGGGGAGCGTCCTACAATGAGCAGTTCTTC.

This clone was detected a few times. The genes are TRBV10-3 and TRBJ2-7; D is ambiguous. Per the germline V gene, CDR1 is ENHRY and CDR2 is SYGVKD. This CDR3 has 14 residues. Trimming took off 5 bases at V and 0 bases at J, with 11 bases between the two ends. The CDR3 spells CAISSRTYSYEQYF. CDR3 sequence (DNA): TGTGCCATCAGTTCCCGGACGTACTCCTACGAGCAGTACTTC.

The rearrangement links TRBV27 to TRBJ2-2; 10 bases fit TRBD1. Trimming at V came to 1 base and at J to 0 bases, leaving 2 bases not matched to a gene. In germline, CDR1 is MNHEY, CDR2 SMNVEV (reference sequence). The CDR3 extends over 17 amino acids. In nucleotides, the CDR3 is TGTGCCAGCAGTTTATTCGGGACAGGGGCGAACACCGGGGAGCTGTTTTTT. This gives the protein CASSLFGTGANTGELFF.

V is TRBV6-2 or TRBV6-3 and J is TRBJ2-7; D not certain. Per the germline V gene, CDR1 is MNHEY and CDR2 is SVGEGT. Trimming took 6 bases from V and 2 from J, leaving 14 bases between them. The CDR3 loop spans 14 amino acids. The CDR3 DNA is TGTGCCAGCAGCCGGACGGCATACACCTACGAGCAGTACTTC. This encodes CASSRTAYTYEQYF.

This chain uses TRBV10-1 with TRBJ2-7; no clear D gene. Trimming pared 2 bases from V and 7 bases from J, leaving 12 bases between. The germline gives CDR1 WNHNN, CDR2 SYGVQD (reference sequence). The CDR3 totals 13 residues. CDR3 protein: CASSEGQAGEQYF. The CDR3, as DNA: TGCGCCAGCAGTGAGGGCCAGGCTGGGGAGCAGTACTTC.

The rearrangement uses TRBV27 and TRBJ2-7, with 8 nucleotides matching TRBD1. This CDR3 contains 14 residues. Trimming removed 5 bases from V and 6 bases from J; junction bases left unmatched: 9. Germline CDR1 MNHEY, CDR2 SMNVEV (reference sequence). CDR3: CASSRQGPWLEQYF. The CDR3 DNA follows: TGTGCCAGCAGTAGACAGGGGCCGTGGCTCGAGCAGTACTTC.

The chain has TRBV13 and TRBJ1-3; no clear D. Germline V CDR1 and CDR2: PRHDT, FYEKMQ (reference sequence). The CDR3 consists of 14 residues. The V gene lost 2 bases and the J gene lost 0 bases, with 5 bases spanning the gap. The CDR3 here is CASSLRDSGNTIYF. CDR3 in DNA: TGTGCCAGCAGCTTACGGGACTCTGGAAACACCATATATTTT.

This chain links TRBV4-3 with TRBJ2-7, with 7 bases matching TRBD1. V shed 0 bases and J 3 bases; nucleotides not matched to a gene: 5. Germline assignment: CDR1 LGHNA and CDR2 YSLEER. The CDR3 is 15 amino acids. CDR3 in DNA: TGCGCCAGCAGCCAAGAATTCGCAGGGGGCTACGAGCAGTACTTC. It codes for CASSQEFAGGYEQYF.

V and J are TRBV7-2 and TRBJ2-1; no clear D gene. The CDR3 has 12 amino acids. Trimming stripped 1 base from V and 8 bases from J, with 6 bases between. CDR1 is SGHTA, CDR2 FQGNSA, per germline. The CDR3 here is CASSLDNYEQFF. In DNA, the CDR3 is TGTGCCAGCAGCTTAGATAACTATGAGCAGTTCTTC. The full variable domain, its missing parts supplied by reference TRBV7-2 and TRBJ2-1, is GAGVSQSPSNKVTEKGKDVELRCDPISGHTALYWYRQSLGQGLEFLIYFQGNSAPDKSGLPSDRFSAERTGGSVSTLTIQRTQQEDSAVYLCASSLDNYEQFFGPGTRLTVL.

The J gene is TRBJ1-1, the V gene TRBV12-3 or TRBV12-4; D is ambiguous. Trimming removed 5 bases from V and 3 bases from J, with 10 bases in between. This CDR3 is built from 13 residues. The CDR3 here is CASSPRRYTEAFF. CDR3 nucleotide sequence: TGTGCCAGCAGTCCTAGACGGTACACTGAAGCTTTCTTT.

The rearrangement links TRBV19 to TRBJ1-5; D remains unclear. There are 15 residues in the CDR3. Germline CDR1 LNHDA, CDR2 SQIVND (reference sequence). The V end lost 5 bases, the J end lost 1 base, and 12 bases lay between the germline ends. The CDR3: CASSPGPYSNQPQHF. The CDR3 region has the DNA TGTGCCAGTAGTCCCGGGCCGTACAGCAATCAGCCCCAGCATTTT.

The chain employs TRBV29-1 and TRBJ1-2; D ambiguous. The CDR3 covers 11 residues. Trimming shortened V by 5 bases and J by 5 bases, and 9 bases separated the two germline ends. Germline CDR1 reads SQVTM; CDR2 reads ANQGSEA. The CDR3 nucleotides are TGCAGCGTTCTGGGAGGGTATGGCTACACCTTC. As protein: CSVLGGYGYTF.

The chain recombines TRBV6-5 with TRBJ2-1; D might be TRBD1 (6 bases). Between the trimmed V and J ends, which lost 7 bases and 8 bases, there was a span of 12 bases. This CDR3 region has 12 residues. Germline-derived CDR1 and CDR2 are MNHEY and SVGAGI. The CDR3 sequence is CASTITGHEQFF. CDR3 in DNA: TGTGCCAGCACCATAACAGGGCATGAGCAGTTCTTC.

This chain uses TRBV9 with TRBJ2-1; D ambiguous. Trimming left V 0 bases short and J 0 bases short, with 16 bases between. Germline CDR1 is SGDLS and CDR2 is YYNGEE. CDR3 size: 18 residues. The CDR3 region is CASSVAEWLGGSYNEQFF. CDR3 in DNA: TGTGCCAGCAGCGTAGCTGAGTGGTTAGGCGGCTCCTACAATGAGCAGTTCTTC.

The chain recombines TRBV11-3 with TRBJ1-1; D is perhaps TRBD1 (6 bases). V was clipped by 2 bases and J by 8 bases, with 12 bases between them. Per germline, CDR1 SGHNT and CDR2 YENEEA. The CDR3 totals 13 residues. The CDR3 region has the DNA TGTGCCAGCAGCTTACAGGGGTTCGGCGAAGCTTTCTTT. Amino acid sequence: CASSLQGFGEAFF.

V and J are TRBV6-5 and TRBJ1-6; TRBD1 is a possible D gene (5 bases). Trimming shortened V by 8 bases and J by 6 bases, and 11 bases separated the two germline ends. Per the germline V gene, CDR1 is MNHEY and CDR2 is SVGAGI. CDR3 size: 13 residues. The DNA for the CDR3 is TGTGCCAGCCAGGGTTCAATTAATTCACCCCTCCACTTT. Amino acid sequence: CASQGSINSPLHF.

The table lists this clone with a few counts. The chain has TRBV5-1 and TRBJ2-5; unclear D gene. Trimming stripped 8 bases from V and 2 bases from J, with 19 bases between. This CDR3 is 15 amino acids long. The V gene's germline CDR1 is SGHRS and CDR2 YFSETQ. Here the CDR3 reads CASGTRPLPQETQYF. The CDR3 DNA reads TGCGCCAGTGGAACCCGGCCCCTTCCTCAAGAGACCCAGTACTTC.

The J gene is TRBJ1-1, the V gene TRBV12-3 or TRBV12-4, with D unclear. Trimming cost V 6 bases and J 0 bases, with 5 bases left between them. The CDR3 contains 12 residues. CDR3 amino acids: CASSSMNTEAFF. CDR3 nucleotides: TGTGCCAGCAGCTCCATGAACACTGAAGCTTTCTTT.

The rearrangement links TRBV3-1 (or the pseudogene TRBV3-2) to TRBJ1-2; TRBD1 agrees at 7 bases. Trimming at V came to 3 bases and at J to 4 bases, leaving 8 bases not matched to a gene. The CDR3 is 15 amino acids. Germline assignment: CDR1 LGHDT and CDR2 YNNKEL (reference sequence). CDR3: CASSHLPGQPYGYTF. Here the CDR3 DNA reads TGTGCCAGCAGCCACCTGCCGGGACAGCCCTATGGCTACACCTTC.

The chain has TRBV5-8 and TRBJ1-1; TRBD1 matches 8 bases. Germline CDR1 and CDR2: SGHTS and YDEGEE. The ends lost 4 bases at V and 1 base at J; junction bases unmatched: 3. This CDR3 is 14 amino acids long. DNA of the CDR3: TGTGCCAGCAGCCTGGGACAGGCGAACACTGAAGCTTTCTTT. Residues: CASSLGQANTEAFF.

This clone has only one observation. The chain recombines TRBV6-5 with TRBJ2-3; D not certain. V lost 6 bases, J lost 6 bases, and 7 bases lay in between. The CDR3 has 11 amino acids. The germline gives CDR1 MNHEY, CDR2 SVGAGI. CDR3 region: CASSLLDTQYF. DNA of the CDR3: TGTGCCAGCAGCTTGTTGGATACGCAGTATTTT.